This TCR beta chain stems from a study of blood T cells in healthy people across ages. The sample, around 9.9 milliliters of peripheral blood, was drawn from each donor. Next came a second PCR, run for about 6 to 12 cycles, which used a sample-barcoded 5' primer along with a J-beta primer mix. In TCRdb, the 5' RACE reads were re-called with MiXCR into one record per CDR3 protein. The profile shows about 1.7 million distinct CDR3 sequences, roughly 27% of them singletons. The CDR3 has 15 amino acids. CDR1 is SEHNR, CDR2 FQNEAQ, per germline (reference sequence). V was shortened by 9 bases and J by 0 bases, with 12 bases between the two germline ends. In its sample, this clonotype was seen many times.

Sequences were obtained from blood. This sequence was found in a woman aged 25 to 45 in good health. This rearrangement joins TRBV7-9 to TRBJ2-6; no reliable D call. The CDR3 is CARSGRVSGANVLTF. In DNA, the CDR3 is TGTGCCAGGTCCGGACGAGTCTCTGGGGCCAACGTCCTGACTTTC.